This TCR beta chain stems from a study of CD8 T cells in Susac syndrome. The multiple sclerosis controls consisted of treatment-naive patients with relapsing-remitting disease, either stable or active. Study-wide findings and caveats: As the study acknowledged, the number of individuals in its TCR sequencing and HLA analysis was relatively small.

cDNA came from about 0.5 to 1 ug RNA primed by random hexamers. An immunoSEQ multiplex PCR amplified TCR beta CDR3 over 54 Vbeta and 13 Jbeta. Using its own MiXCR run on the immunoSEQ multiplex PCR reads, TCRdb lists one record per CDR3 protein. The sample lists approximately 68,000 distinct CDR3 sequences, roughly 94% occurring once. About this clonotype itself: Antigen: not known.

The specimen was CD8+ T cells from PBMCs. This clonotype was sampled from a human donor with multiple sclerosis.

The CDR3 region is CASSIGGGGTEAFF. Here the CDR3 DNA reads TGTGCCAGTAGTATAGGCGGGGGCGGGACTGAAGCTTTCTTT. The chain uses TRBV19 and TRBJ1-1, with D perhaps TRBD1 (6 bases). V lost 1 base and J lost 5, with 11 bases in between. This CDR3 is 14 amino acids long. In germline, CDR1 is LNHDA, CDR2 SQIVND (reference sequence).